Listed here are 4 T cell receptor beta chains from one sample, sequenced in a study of CD8+ T cells in alopecia areata. Treatment meaning: oral pan-JAK inhibitor, 5-10 mg twice daily. Sequencing used cDNA as its template, made by extracting RNA and reverse transcribing it. This table comes from immunoSEQ multiplex PCR, and its TCRdb copy is limited to in-frame clones, with some not included. The table shows roughly 250,000 clones, with 60% occurring only once. The sequencing used CD4+ T cells sorted from blood, collected at week 52, from a patient treated with tofacitinib. The source of these receptors is a human donor with alopecia areata.

The chain combines TRBV18 with TRBJ2-7, with a weak D call TRBD1 (6 bases). CDR1 and CDR2 (germline): KGHSH, LQKENI. The CDR3 sequence is 14 residues long. V was cut by 2 bases and J by 2 bases, with 10 bases left in between. The CDR3 nucleotides are TGTGCCAGCTCACCAACAGGGAGTACCTACGAGCAGTACTTC. Translated: CASSPTGSTYEQYF.

The CDR3 here is CASQGDWGQGVNQPQHF. In DNA form, the CDR3 reads TGTGCCAGCCAGGGAGATTGGGGACAGGGGGTAAATCAGCCCCAGCATTTT. The rearrangement joins TRBV19 to TRBJ1-5, with 11 bases aligning to TRBD1. V lost 9 bases and J lost 4; bases outside the gene matches: 14. Per germline, CDR1 LNHDA and CDR2 SQIVND (reference sequence). The CDR3 is made up of 17 amino acids.

This chain joins TRBV7-2 and TRBJ1-2; weak D call: TRBD1 (5 bases). The germline CDR1 and CDR2 sequences are SGHTA and FQGNSA. V gave up 4 bases and J gave up 8 bases, with 11 bases separating them. There are 12 residues in the CDR3. The CDR3 nucleotides read TGTGCCAGCAGCTCCGGGACGATGGGCTACACCTTC. Translating it yields CASSSGTMGYTF.

This clone was recorded a few times. This sequence joins TRBV6-5 and TRBJ1-4; no firm D call. Trimming stripped 11 bases from V and 7 bases from J, with 20 bases between. The CDR3 covers 14 residues. Germline V gene data show CDR1 as MNHEY and CDR2 as SVGAGI. CDR3 nucleotides: TGTGCCGTACGGTCCGACTGGGGAGGTGAAAAACTGTTTTTT. Translation gives CAVRSDWGGEKLFF.